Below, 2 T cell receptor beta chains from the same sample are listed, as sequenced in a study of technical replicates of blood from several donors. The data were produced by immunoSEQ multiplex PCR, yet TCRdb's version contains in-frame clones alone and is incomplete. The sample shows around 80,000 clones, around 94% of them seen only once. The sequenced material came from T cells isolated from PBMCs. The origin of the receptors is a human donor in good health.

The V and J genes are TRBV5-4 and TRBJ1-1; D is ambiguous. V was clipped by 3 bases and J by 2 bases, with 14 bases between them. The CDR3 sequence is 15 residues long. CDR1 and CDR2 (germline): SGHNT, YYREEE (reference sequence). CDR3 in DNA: TGTGCCAGCAGCTCGAGGGATAGATTAAACACTGAAGCTTTCTTT. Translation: CASSSRDRLNTEAFF.

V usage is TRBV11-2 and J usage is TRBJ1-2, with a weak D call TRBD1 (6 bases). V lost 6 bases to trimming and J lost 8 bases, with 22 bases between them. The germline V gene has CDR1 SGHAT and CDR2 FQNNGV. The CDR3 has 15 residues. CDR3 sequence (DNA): TGTGCCAGCAGTGACTTTTGGACAGAGTATGAAGGCTACACCTTC. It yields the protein CASSDFWTEYEGYTF.